The present T cell receptor (beta chain) was sequenced within a study of blood T cell repertoires in COVID-19. Study at large: COVID-19 samples collected from the United States, Italy and Spain covered acute and convalescent phases. T cells, B-cell-depleted T cells, or PBMCs supplied cDNA or gDNA.

Trimming took 3 bases from V and 6 from J; bases not matched to a gene: 10. Germline assignment: CDR1 SGHDT and CDR2 YYEEEE. The CDR3 runs 15 residues. The authors' processing: Amplification of reference gene primers provided the estimated nucleated cell counts. Some clones are missing from TCRdb's copy, which holds only in-frame ones; the method was immunoSEQ multiplex PCR. V and J calls plus clone size are reproduced from that table; the DNA served to infer D and trimming. The repertoire includes about 250,000 clones, 88% of them detected once, and 0.7% to 0.85% sits in the top ten. This chain joins TRBV5-6 and TRBJ2-7; TRBD2 agrees at 9 bases. Input material: peripheral blood. This clonotype originated in a woman aged 25 to 45 with acute or convalescent COVID-19. The CDR3 nucleotides read TGTGCCAGCAGCTACAGGGTGTCAGCGGGAGGCGAGCAGTACTTC. This sequence encodes CASSYRVSAGGEQYF.